This T cell receptor (beta chain) was identified during a study of T cell repertoires in cytomegalovirus infection. Study-level background: From public TCR beta signatures came an indication of both CMV infection and matching HLA type.

TCRdb called the reads again in MiXCR, with one record for every CDR3 protein. The data show around 210,000 distinct CDR3 sequences, with roughly 6.5% seen just once and about 6.3% held by the top ten. Many counts were recorded for this clonotype. The specimen was PBMCs. The sequence derives from a human donor in good health (CMV status not recorded). Some clones in this sample may be carry-over from other donors' samples.

The DNA for the CDR3 is TGTGCCAGCAGCTTTTACAGCCGGGCATCAAAGGGGGGTGAAAAACTGTTTTTT. Translation: CASSFYSRASKGGEKLFF. The chain employs TRBV7-2 and TRBJ1-4; perhaps TRBD1 as D (6 bases). The germline CDR1 and CDR2 sequences are SGHTA and FQGNSA. This CDR3 has 18 amino acids. Between the trimmed V and J ends, which lost 3 bases and 7 bases, there was a span of 24 bases.